One and the same sample provided the 3 T cell receptor beta chains below, sequenced in a study of T-cell reconstitution after alpha-beta-depleted transplantation in children. Unique molecular identifiers tagged the TCRbeta library. TCRdb re-analysed the PCR reads in MiXCR, keeping a single row per CDR3 protein. The data hold about 98,000 distinct CDR3 sequences, with around a quarter observed a single time. The specimen comprised PBMCs, sampled before TCRalphabeta/CD19-depleted stem cell transplant. The receptors derive from a boy aged 2 to 9 with acute lymphoblastic leukemia, due to receive a stem cell transplant.

This clonotype has just a few counts. The chain combines TRBV7-6 with TRBJ1-2, with 12 nucleotides matching TRBD1. The CDR3 spans 14 residues. Germline V gene sequence: CDR1 SGHVS, CDR2 FNYEAQ. V shed 4 bases and J 7 bases; nucleotides not matched to a gene: 4. CDR3 nucleotides: TGTGCCAGCAGCTCGGGGACAGGGGGCAGTGGCTACACCTTC. Translation: CASSSGTGGSGYTF.

This clonotype was counted between two and nine times. The chain has TRBV29-1 and TRBJ1-1, with TRBD1 identical over 8 bases. The CDR3 is 12 residues long. J was trimmed by 7 bases and V by 7 bases; bases with no gene match: 8. From germline, CDR1 is SQVTM and CDR2 ANQGSEA. The CDR3 DNA is TGCAGCGCGTACCGGGACAGGCATGAAGCTTTCTTT. Protein: CSAYRDRHEAFF.

This clonotype was counted a few times. The chain combines TRBV7-9 with TRBJ2-7, with 7 bases lining up with TRBD2. This CDR3 is 14 amino acids long. Trimming cost V 5 bases and J 5 bases; bases outside gene matches: 9. Germline values: CDR1 SEHNR, CDR2 FQNEAQ (reference sequence). The CDR3 coding sequence is TGTGCCAGCAGCCCTCGGGGGAGGGGCGACGAGCAGTACTTC. Translating it yields CASSPRGRGDEQYF.